Below, 25 T cell receptor beta chains from the same sample are listed, as sequenced in a study of T cell repertoires in cytomegalovirus infection. No antigen has been identified for these receptors. TCRdb reanalysed the reads using MiXCR and keeps one entry per CDR3 protein. The sample includes around 900,000 distinct CDR3 sequences, approximately 30% of them seen just once. Sample: cultured CD8+ T cells from PBMCs, taken from culture after CMV antigen stimulation. The receptors derive from a human donor in good health (CMV status not recorded). Some clones in this sample may be carry-over from other donors' samples.

The chain combines TRBV6-2 or TRBV6-3 with TRBJ2-7; D ambiguous. The CDR3 is made up of 15 amino acids. The germline V gene encodes CDR1 MNHEY and CDR2 SVGEGT. The V end lost 0 bases, the J end lost 0 bases, and 9 bases lay between the germline ends. The CDR3 spells CASSYSLPSSYEQYV. CDR3 DNA: TGTGCCAGCAGTTACTCTCTCCCCAGCTCCTACGAGCAGTACGTC.

The rearrangement joins TRBV6-5 to TRBJ2-7; the match to TRBD1 covers 7 bases. Germline CDR1 reads MNHEY; CDR2 reads SVGAGI. This CDR3 has 14 residues. J was trimmed by 3 bases and V by 2 bases; bases with no gene match: 4. The CDR3 sequence: CASSYLTGIYEQYF. CDR3 coding DNA: TGTGCCAGCAGTTACCTGACAGGGATCTACGAGCAGTACTTC.

V and J are TRBV7-3 and TRBJ2-5; 7 nucleotides align to TRBD2. Germline assignment: CDR1 SGHTA and CDR2 FQGTGA. J gave up 4 bases and V 5 bases, and 7 bases lay outside the gene matches. There are 14 residues in the CDR3. CDR3 residues: CASSPLPGGETQYF. The DNA for the CDR3 is TGTGCCAGCAGCCCGCTACCGGGGGGAGAGACCCAGTACTTC.

This clonotype has only a few counts. The chain recombines TRBV12-3 or TRBV12-4 with TRBJ1-5, with TRBD1 as a possible D gene (6 bases). The CDR3 loop spans 14 amino acids. V was shortened by 5 bases and J by 6 bases, with 14 bases between the two germline ends. CDR3 nucleotides: TGTGCCAGCAGTCTAGGGGGGCAGAGTCAGCCCCAGCATTTT. This translates into CASSLGGQSQPQHF.

The V call is TRBV7-6, the J call TRBJ1-3; 8 positions match TRBD1. V gave up 0 bases and J gave up 2 bases; unmatched junction bases: 6. There are 17 residues in the CDR3. The germline V gene has CDR1 SGHVS and CDR2 FNYEAQ. In nucleotides, the CDR3 is TGTGCCAGCAGCTTAGCGGTTCAACAGGGGGCTGGAAACACCATATATTTT. As protein: CASSLAVQQGAGNTIYF.

V gene TRBV6-1 combines with J gene TRBJ2-7; 9 nucleotides align to TRBD2. The CDR3 is made up of 14 amino acids. Germline CDR1 reads MNHNS; CDR2 reads SASEGT. V shed 6 bases and J 4 bases; nucleotides not matched to a gene: 7. The CDR3 here is CASRPAGGPYEQYV. The CDR3 DNA reads as TGTGCCAGCAGACCAGCGGGGGGCCCGTACGAGCAGTACGTC.

A single count supports this clonotype. Here the CDR3 reads CASSQAGGPGSPLHF. CDR3 coding DNA: TGCGCCAGCAGCCAAGCAGGGGGGCCCGGTTCACCCCTCCACTTT. This chain uses TRBV4-1 with TRBJ1-6; TRBD1 matches at 7 bases. The CDR3 is 15 amino acids. Germline V gene data show CDR1 as MGHRA and CDR2 as YSYEKL. Trimming cost V 1 base and J 9 bases; bases outside gene matches: 6.

Only a few counts were recorded for this clonotype. The V and J genes are TRBV19 and TRBJ2-1; no clear D. V was trimmed by 4 bases and J by 10 bases, leaving 8 bases between them. The CDR3 spans 11 residues. From germline, CDR1 is LNHDA and CDR2 SQIVND (reference sequence). For the CDR3, the DNA is TGTGCCAGTAGTACTGCCGGGGAGCAGTTCTTC. Its translation: CASSTAGEQFF.

The CDR3, as DNA: TGTGCCACCAGCAGAACGGGCTCAGGGGGCAGAGATACGCAGTATTTT. The encoded protein is CATSRTGSGGRDTQYF. The gene calls are TRBV15 and TRBJ2-3; TRBD1 aligns across 8 bases. The CDR3 has 16 residues. Losses at the gene ends were 2 bases for V and 5 bases for J; bases not matched to a gene: 9. The germline V gene has CDR1 LNHNV and CDR2 YYDKDF (reference sequence). Full variable domain (missing parts from reference TRBV15 and TRBJ2-3): DAMVIQNPRYQVTQFGKPVTLSCSQTLNHNVMYWYQQKSSQAPKLLFHYYDKDFNNEADTPDNFQSRRPNTSFCFLDIRSPGLGDTAMYLCATSRTGSGGRDTQYFGPGTRLTVL.

This clonotype was counted at least ten times. The gene calls are TRBV27 and TRBJ1-1; D unclear. Germline CDR1 is MNHEY and CDR2 is SMNVEV (reference sequence). Trimming cost V 6 bases and J 3 bases, with 5 bases left between them. The CDR3 covers 11 residues. In DNA, the CDR3 is TGTGCCAGCAGATCTTACACTGAAGCTTTCTTT. Protein: CASRSYTEAFF.

In this sample, this clonotype turned up a few times. The rearrangement joins TRBV29-1 to TRBJ2-5; perhaps TRBD2 as D (5 bases). Between the trimmed V and J ends, which lost 4 bases and 5 bases, there was a span of 11 bases. The CDR3 is 12 amino acids. From germline, CDR1 is SQVTM and CDR2 ANQGSEA. The CDR3 bases are TGCAGCGTTGTCTCGACGGGGGAGACCCAGTACTTC. Translated: CSVVSTGETQYF. The full variable domain, its missing parts supplied by reference TRBV29-1 and TRBJ2-5, is SAVISQKPSRDICQRGTSLTIQCQVDSQVTMMFWYRQQPGQSLTLIATANQGSEATYESGFVIDKFPISRPNLTFSTLTVSNMSPEDSSIYLCSVVSTGETQYFGPGTRLLVL.

The chain recombines TRBV6-6 with TRBJ1-1; no reliable D call. Trimming took 0 bases from V and 3 from J, leaving 8 bases between them. Germline CDR1 reads MNHNY; CDR2 reads SVGAGI (reference sequence). The CDR3 runs to 14 residues. The CDR3 region has the DNA TGTGCCAGCAGTTACTCGTTAAGTGACACTGAAGCTTTCTTT. Translated: CASSYSLSDTEAFF.

The gene calls are TRBV7-8 and TRBJ1-5, with a weak D call TRBD1 (6 bases). Trimming took 5 bases from V and 0 from J, leaving 14 bases between them. The CDR3 consists of 16 residues. In germline, CDR1 is SGHVS, CDR2 FQNEAQ. The CDR3 region has the DNA TGTGCCAGCAGCCCGGACAGCATATATAGCAATCAGCCCCAGCATTTT. This translates into CASSPDSIYSNQPQHF.

This clonotype has a single count. The rearrangement joins TRBV27 to TRBJ1-2; tentatively, D is TRBD1 (5 bases). The CDR3 is made up of 14 amino acids. V was cut by 5 bases and J by 8 bases, with 18 bases left in between. Germline V gene sequence: CDR1 MNHEY, CDR2 SMNVEV (reference sequence). The CDR3 DNA reads TGTGCCAGCAGTCCCTGGACAAACTCGGAAGGCTACACCTTC. It yields the protein CASSPWTNSEGYTF.

This clonotype was observed at least ten times. The chain uses TRBV6-5 and TRBJ2-1, with D perhaps given as TRBD1 or TRBD2 (5 bases each). Germline CDR1 MNHEY, CDR2 SVGAGI. Deletions cut 6 bases from V and 0 bases from J, with 12 bases between. This CDR3 has 15 residues. The chain's CDR3 is CASRTGASSYNEQFF. DNA of the CDR3: TGTGCCAGCAGGACCGGGGCCAGCTCCTACAATGAGCAGTTCTTC.

This clonotype was found many times. The chain employs TRBV7-6 and TRBJ1-5, with D unclear. V was clipped by 6 bases and J by 4 bases, with 22 bases between them. This CDR3 contains 17 residues. The germline CDR1 and CDR2 sequences are SGHVS and FNYEAQ. Written as DNA, the CDR3 is TGTGCCAGCAGAATTAGCAAGCACAGCAAGAAAAATCAGCCCCAGCATTTT. Amino acid sequence: CASRISKHSKKNQPQHF.

Only one count was recorded for this clonotype. The chain uses TRBV19 and TRBJ2-1; 7 nucleotides line up with TRBD1. Germline CDR1 LNHDA, CDR2 SQIVND (reference sequence). CDR3 length equals 15 residues. The junction had 13 bases not matched to a gene; V was cut back by 5 bases and J by 9 bases. In nucleotides, the CDR3 is TGTGCCAGTAGTCCTGGACAGGTAACAATTAGTGAGCAGTTCTTC. This encodes CASSPGQVTISEQFF.

CDR3 sequence reads: CASSPLGPSEETQYF. In DNA form, the CDR3 reads TGTGCCAGCAGCCCTCTGGGGCCCTCGGAAGAGACCCAGTACTTC. The rearrangement links TRBV7-4 to TRBJ2-5, with D tentatively TRBD1 (5 bases). CDR3 length: 15 amino acids. Per germline, CDR1 SGHVT and CDR2 SQSDAQ. The V gene lost 5 bases and the J gene lost 3 bases, with 16 bases spanning the gap.

The chain is built from TRBV12-3 or TRBV12-4 and TRBJ2-5, with 8 bases that match TRBD2. The CDR3 is 16 amino acids. V was clipped by 1 base and J by 3 bases; unmatched bases: 7. The CDR3 DNA reads TGTGCCAGCAGTTTAGTTGGGCGGGGGGATAAAGAGACCCAGTACTTC. Encoded protein: CASSLVGRGDKETQYF.

The chain carries TRBV6-1 and TRBJ2-3, with 10 nucleotides matching TRBD2. The CDR3 runs to 18 residues. From germline, CDR1 is MNHNS and CDR2 SASEGT. V was pared by 8 bases and J by 0 bases, with 14 bases of the junction left unmatched. The CDR3 here is CASPLLRTSGDSTDTQYF. The CDR3 DNA follows: TGTGCCAGCCCCTTATTAAGGACTAGCGGTGATAGCACAGATACGCAGTATTTT.

This clonotype was detected a few times. V and J are TRBV7-9 and TRBJ1-1; D unresolved. This CDR3 is 12 amino acids long. The V end lost 6 bases, the J end lost 2 bases, and 7 bases lay between the germline ends. From germline, CDR1 is SEHNR and CDR2 FQNEAQ (reference sequence). The CDR3 protein is CASRSSNTEAFF. CDR3 sequence (DNA): TGTGCCAGCAGGTCCTCTAACACTGAAGCTTTCTTT.

This clonotype was recorded many times. The CDR3 DNA reads TGTGCCATCAGGGTAACCGTAAAGGGGGGGCAGGGGAGCACTGAAGCTTTCTTT. This encodes CAIRVTVKGGQGSTEAFF. This chain uses TRBV10-3 with TRBJ1-1, with a possible D match to TRBD1 (6 bases). The CDR3 is made up of 18 amino acids. V gave up 6 bases and J gave up 4 bases, with 27 bases separating them. Germline CDR1 reads ENHRY; CDR2 reads SYGVKD.

V and J are TRBV2 and TRBJ1-6; D unclear. CDR3 length: 13 amino acids. Germline V lookup: CDR1 SNHLY, CDR2 FYNNEI. Trimming removed 7 bases from V and 5 bases from J, with 9 bases in between. For the CDR3, the DNA is TGTGCCAGCATCTCAGATAATAATTCACCCCTCCACTTT. Translating it yields CASISDNNSPLHF.

A remark on this clonotype: One end of the junction fails to match germline, which may point to a read error. This chain joins TRBV7-7 and TRBJ2-1; D is perhaps TRBD1 (6 bases). CDR3 size: 16 residues. CDR1 is SSHAT and CDR2 is FNYEAQ in the germline V gene (reference sequence). The CDR3 loop is CASSPPDRINFDEQFF. The CDR3, as DNA: TGTGCTAGCAGCCCACCGGACAGAATCAACTTCGATGAGCAGTTCTTC.

The CDR3 loop is CSARDRVKGMGAEAFF. In nucleotides, the CDR3 is TGCAGTGCTAGAGATCGGGTCAAGGGCATGGGCGCTGAAGCTTTCTTT. The V call is TRBV20-1, the J call TRBJ1-1; D gene uncertain. The length of the CDR3 is 16 residues. V lost 0 bases and J 6 bases, leaving 20 bases between the germline ends. Germline V CDR1 and CDR2: DFQATT, SNEGSKA (reference sequence).